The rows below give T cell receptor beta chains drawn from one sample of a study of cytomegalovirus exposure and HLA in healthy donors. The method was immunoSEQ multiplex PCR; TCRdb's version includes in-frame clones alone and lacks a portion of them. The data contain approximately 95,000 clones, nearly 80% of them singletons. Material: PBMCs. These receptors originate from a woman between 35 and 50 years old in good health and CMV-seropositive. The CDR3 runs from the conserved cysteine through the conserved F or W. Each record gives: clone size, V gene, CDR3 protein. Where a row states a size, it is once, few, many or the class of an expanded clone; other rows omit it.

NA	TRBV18	CASSPPAGLWETNEKLFF
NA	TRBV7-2	CASSGRFQDTQYF
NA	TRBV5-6	CASSPLTPGHLYEQYF
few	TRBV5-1	CASRPSYQGAGELFF
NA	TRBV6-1	CASSEARSSYEQYF
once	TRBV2	CASTRTQSYNEQFF
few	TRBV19	CASSGRPGETQETQYF
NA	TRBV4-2	CASSQDLVGGLNEQFF
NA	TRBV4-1	CASSQGHMGREKLFF
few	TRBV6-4	CASSDSIAGELFF
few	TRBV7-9	CASSAHGQSGKAFF
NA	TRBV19	CASSREGVTGELFF
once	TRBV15	CATSRDPPGLGSQPQHF
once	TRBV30	CAWMTEANEQYF
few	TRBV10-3	CATSTGLAGRNEQFF
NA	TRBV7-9	CASSSTGAGAYEQYF
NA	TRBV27	CASSFSGNTEAFF
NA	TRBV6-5	CASSYMSGVGTDTQYF
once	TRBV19	CASSSRRLAEGHYEQYF
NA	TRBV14	CASSPLGLAGAREQYF
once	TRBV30	CAWSTGGGYTF
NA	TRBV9	CASSVASVKWETQYF
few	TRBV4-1	CASSQADEQFF
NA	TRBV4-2	CASSRPNTVFYGYTF
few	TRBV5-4	CASSWGPQLGTF
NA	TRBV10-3	CAISLGREVTDTQYF
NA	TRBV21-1	CASSRQWTGDGGQPQHF
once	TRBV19	CASSIRTGLELNQPQHF
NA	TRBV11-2	CASILPGLAGDNEQFF
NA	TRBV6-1	CASSEVIIQETQYF
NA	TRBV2	CASTPGTSTYNEQFF
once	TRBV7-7	CASSLGTGAPNEQFF
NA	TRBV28	CASSPLVGTGGRGQYF
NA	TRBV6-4	CASSDSRDSYGYTF
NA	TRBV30	CAWRRTVNYEQYF
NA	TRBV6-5	CASSYSFAGSRYEQYF
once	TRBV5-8	CASSLWAGSSYNEQFF
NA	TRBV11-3	CASSNTGVSGNTIYF